Below are 14 T cell receptor beta chains sequenced from a single sample in a study of shared clonotypes between healthy human individuals. Produced via immunoSEQ multiplex PCR; TCRdb's table is partial and in-frame only. The table lists approximately 350,000 clones, 90% to 98% of them singletons. Sequencing was performed on memory CD8+ T cells sorted from blood. Subset noted: CD45RO+ cells pooled with CCR7-negative TemRA cells. The source is a man under 40 in good health.

The rearrangement uses TRBV7-6 and TRBJ1-1, with TRBD1 as a possible D gene (6 bases). V was pared by 5 bases and J by 1 base, with 14 bases between. The length of the CDR3 is 15 residues. Germline loops: CDR1 SGHVS, CDR2 FNYEAQ. This CDR3 reads CASSPGHIKNTEAFF. The CDR3 coding sequence is TGTGCCAGCAGCCCGGGACACATAAAGAACACTGAAGCTTTCTTT. Complete variable domain (other parts from reference TRBV7-6 and TRBJ1-1): GAGVSQSPRYKVTKRGQDVALRCDPISGHVSLYWYRQALGQGPEFLTYFNYEAQQDKSGLPNDRFSAERPEGSISTLTIQRTEQRDSAMYRCASSPGHIKNTEAFFGQGTRLTVV.

The chain combines TRBV6-5 with TRBJ1-1; perhaps TRBD1 as D (6 bases). Germline V CDR1 and CDR2: MNHEY, SVGAGI. The V end was cut by 0 bases, the J end by 4 bases, with 9 bases between. This CDR3 is 14 amino acids long. The chain's CDR3 is CASSYSIQGTEAFF. CDR3 DNA: TGTGCCAGCAGTTACTCGATACAGGGCACTGAAGCTTTCTTT.

This chain connects TRBV19 to TRBJ2-5; D is possibly TRBD1 (6 bases). CDR3 length equals 17 residues. Germline V CDR1 and CDR2: LNHDA, SQIVND (reference sequence). With 3 bases removed from V and 3 bases from J, the gap between germline ends came to 20 bases. CDR3 coding DNA: TGTGCCAGTAGTATCCCGGGACACCTCCCGATCGAAGAGACCCAGTACTTC. Encoded protein: CASSIPGHLPIEETQYF.

The chain carries TRBV13 and TRBJ2-1; D is unclear. Germline loops: CDR1 PRHDT, CDR2 FYEKMQ (reference sequence). The ends were cut back, 8 bases at V and 3 bases at J, with 14 bases in the middle. This CDR3 contains 14 residues. The CDR3 protein is CASFLSQDYNEQFF. The CDR3 DNA reads TGTGCCAGCTTTCTCAGCCAAGACTACAATGAGCAGTTCTTC.

This chain joins TRBV19 and TRBJ2-1; 7 bases line up with TRBD2. From germline, CDR1 is LNHDA and CDR2 SQIVND (reference sequence). This CDR3 region has 17 residues. J was trimmed by 2 bases and V by 3 bases; bases with no gene match: 10. CDR3 nucleotide sequence: TGTGCCAGTAGTATGGATGGGCTAGCGGTTACCTACAATGAGCAGTTCTTC. Its translation: CASSMDGLAVTYNEQFF. The whole variable domain, remainder taken from reference TRBV19 and TRBJ2-1, is DGGITQSPKYLFRKEGQNVTLSCEQNLNHDAMYWYRQDPGQGLRLIYYSQIVNDFQKGDIAEGYSVSREKKESFPLTVTSAQKNPTAFYLCASSMDGLAVTYNEQFFGPGTRLTVL.

This chain links TRBV9 with TRBJ2-3; either TRBD1 or TRBD2 may supply D (5 bases each). Deletions cut 5 bases from V and 2 bases from J, with 6 bases between. This CDR3 spans 12 amino acids. Germline CDR1 reads SGDLS; CDR2 reads YYNGEE. The CDR3 spells CASRGDTDTQYF. CDR3 nucleotides: TGTGCCAGCAGGGGGGACACAGATACGCAGTATTTT.

The V gene is TRBV5-8, the J gene TRBJ1-2; TRBD1 might be the D (6 bases). The CDR3 totals 16 residues. CDR1 and CDR2 from the germline V gene are SGHTS and YDEGEE. V was clipped by 0 bases and J by 0 bases, with 12 bases between them. CDR3 sequence reads: CASSLGWGQTNYGYTF. CDR3 nucleotide sequence: TGTGCCAGCAGCTTGGGCTGGGGACAAACTAACTATGGCTACACCTTC.

This chain uses TRBV5-1 with TRBJ2-1, with 12 bases lining up with TRBD2. The germline gives CDR1 SGHRS, CDR2 YFSETQ. The CDR3 is 14 residues long. The V and J ends lost 9 bases and 4 bases, in that order; junction bases with no gene match: 5. The CDR3 region is CATAGTSGYNEQFF. The CDR3 DNA sequence: TGCGCCACCGCCGGGACTAGCGGGTACAATGAGCAGTTCTTC. The whole variable domain, filled in from reference TRBV5-1 and TRBJ2-1, reads KAGVTQTPRYLIKTRGQQVTLSCSPISGHRSVSWYQQTPGQGLQFLFEYFSETQRNKGNFPGRFSGRQFSNSRSEMNVSTLELGDSALYLCATAGTSGYNEQFFGPGTRLTVL.

The chain has TRBV18 and TRBJ2-7, with 9 positions matching TRBD2. The germline CDR1 and CDR2 sequences are KGHSH and LQKENI. V shed 3 bases, J shed 2 bases, and the junction held 5 bases outside the gene matches. The CDR3 is 15 residues long. DNA for the CDR3: TGTGCCAGCTCACCCGGACTAGCGACAGCCTACGAGCAGTACTTC. It yields the protein CASSPGLATAYEQYF.

This chain uses TRBV19 with TRBJ2-3; tentatively, D is TRBD2 (6 bases). CDR1 is LNHDA and CDR2 is SQIVND in the germline V gene (reference sequence). CDR3 length equals 14 residues. The V end lost 7 bases, the J end lost 5 bases, and 16 bases lay between the germline ends. CDR3 DNA sequence: TGTGCCAGTAAAAGGCGGGATATCGGAGATACGCAGTATTTT. As protein: CASKRRDIGDTQYF.

The rearrangement links TRBV20-1 to TRBJ2-7; no clear D. Germline V gene lookup returns CDR1 DFQATT and CDR2 SNEGSKA (reference sequence). V was pared by 1 base and J by 7 bases, with 8 bases between. This CDR3 is built from 11 residues. CDR3 DNA sequence: TGCAGTGCTAGAGGTAGTCGGGAGCAGTACTTC. This sequence encodes CSARGSREQYF.

Only a few counts were recorded for this clone. Different DNA sequences within this sample yield the same CDR3. The rearrangement uses TRBV6-5 and TRBJ1-1; TRBD1 agrees at 8 bases. J lost 4 bases, V lost 2 bases, and 0 bases had no gene match. The germline V gene encodes CDR1 MNHEY and CDR2 SVGAGI. The CDR3 spans 13 residues. The CDR3 DNA reads as TGTGCCAGCAGTTACGGACAGGGCACTGAAGCTTTCTTT. It codes for CASSYGQGTEAFF.

The gene calls are TRBV7-2 and TRBJ2-2; TRBD2 matches at 9 bases. The CDR3 length is 16 residues. Germline loops: CDR1 SGHTA, CDR2 FQGNSA. V trimming: 5 bases; J trimming: 5 bases; junction bases outside the gene matches: 9. In DNA form, the CDR3 reads TGTGCCAGCAGCCCGCTACTAGCGGGTAGGACCGGGGAGCTGTTTTTT. This codes for CASSPLLAGRTGELFF.

The chain has TRBV4-2 and TRBJ2-7; 14 nucleotides agree with TRBD2. This CDR3 comprises 17 residues. The V and J ends lost 4 bases and 5 bases, in that order; junction bases with no gene match: 10. Germline V CDR1 and CDR2: LGHNA, YNFKEQ. The DNA of the CDR3 is TGTGCCAGCAGCCGCGGACTAGCGGGGGGACCCTACCACGAGCAGTACTTC. This sequence encodes CASSRGLAGGPYHEQYF.